Here is one TCR beta chain with its context. Its antigen is unknown. The source of the sample is a study of T cell responses to AZD1222 COVID-19 vaccine. Broader study findings: The span of vaccine-associated CD4 TCRs extended across spike, with dominance at 160-218 and 743-854.

Germline V gene sequence: CDR1 LGHNA, CDR2 YNFKEQ. Unmatched junction bases numbered 7, after V lost 1 base and J lost 15 bases. There are 13 residues in the CDR3. Repertoires were generated with immunoSEQ multiplex PCR, while TCRdb's copy carries only in-frame clones and drops some. Among around 99,000 clones listed, roughly nine tenths were seen once. The chain uses TRBV4-2 and TRBJ2-1; 9 nucleotides align to TRBD1. The specimen was peripheral blood, collected on day 0 of AZD1222 vaccination. The source is an adult in good health. CDR3 protein: CASSQGGTGSVFF. CDR3 DNA: TGTGCCAGCAGCCAAGGGGGGACAGGGTCGGTGTTCTTC.